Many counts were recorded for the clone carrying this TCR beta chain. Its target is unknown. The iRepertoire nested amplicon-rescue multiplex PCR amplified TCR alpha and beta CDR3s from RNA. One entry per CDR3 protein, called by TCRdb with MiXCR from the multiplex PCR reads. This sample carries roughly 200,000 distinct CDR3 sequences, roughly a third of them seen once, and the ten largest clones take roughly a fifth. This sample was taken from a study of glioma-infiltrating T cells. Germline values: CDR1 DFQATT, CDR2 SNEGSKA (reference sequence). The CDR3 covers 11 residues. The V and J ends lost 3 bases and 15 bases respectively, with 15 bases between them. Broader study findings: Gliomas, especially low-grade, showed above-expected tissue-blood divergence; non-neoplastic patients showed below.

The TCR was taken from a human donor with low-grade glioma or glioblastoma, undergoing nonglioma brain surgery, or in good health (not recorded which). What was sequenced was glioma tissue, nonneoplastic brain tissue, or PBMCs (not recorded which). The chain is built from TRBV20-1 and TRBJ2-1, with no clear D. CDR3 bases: TGCAGTGCTAGTTTGGGGTTGGGTCTGTTCTTC. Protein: CSASLGLGLFF.